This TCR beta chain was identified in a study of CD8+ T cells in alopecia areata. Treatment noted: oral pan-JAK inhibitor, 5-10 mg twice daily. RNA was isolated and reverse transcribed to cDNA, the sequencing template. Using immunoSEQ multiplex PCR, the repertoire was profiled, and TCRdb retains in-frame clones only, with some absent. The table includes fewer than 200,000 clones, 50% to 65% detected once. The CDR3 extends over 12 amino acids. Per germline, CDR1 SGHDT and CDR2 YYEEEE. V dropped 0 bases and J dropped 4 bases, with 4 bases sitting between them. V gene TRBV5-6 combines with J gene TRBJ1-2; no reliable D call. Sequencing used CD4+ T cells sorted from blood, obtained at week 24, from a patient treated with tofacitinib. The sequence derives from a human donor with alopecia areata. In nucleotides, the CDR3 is TGTGCCAGCAGCTTGGGTTCCTATGGCTACACCTTC. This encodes CASSLGSYGYTF.